This T cell receptor (beta chain) was captured by sequencing in a study of blood T cells in healthy people across ages. A second PCR of 7 to 11 cycles used a sample-barcoded 5' primer and a J-beta primer mix. Carrying 12 random nucleotides, a template-switch adaptor labeled each individual cDNA molecule. Via MiXCR, TCRdb re-called the 5' RACE reads, giving one row per CDR3 protein. The sample contains over 1.5 million distinct CDR3 sequences, roughly 49% of which appear only once. This CDR3 comprises 13 residues. Germline CDR1 SGDLS, CDR2 YYNGEE. J gave up 10 bases and V 1 base, and 6 bases lay outside the gene matches. Details on this clonotype: Its antigen is not known.

Every sample yielded at least 6 million isolated PBMCs. Whole-study findings and limits: With naive T cell percentage, TCR beta diversity showed a strong correlation.

This TCR was recovered from a woman between 40 and 50 years old in good health. The V and J genes are TRBV9 and TRBJ1-2, with TRBD1 matching over 8 bases. Source material: blood. In DNA, the CDR3 is TGTGCCAGCAGCGTATCAGGGGGCGGTGACTACACCTTC. Protein sequence: CASSVSGGGDYTF.